The sequence of this T cell receptor (beta chain) was determined in a study of cytomegalovirus exposure and HLA in healthy donors. Comment on this clone: Its antigen is unidentified.

V shed 1 base, J shed 4 bases, and the junction held 7 bases outside the gene matches. Germline values: CDR1 SGHNT, CDR2 YENEEA. The CDR3 loop spans 16 amino acids. Regarding the study as a whole: Common viral pathogens (according to a later analysis) appeared linked to several of the most significant clusters.

Researchers ran the PCR with 60 Vbeta and 13 Jbeta primers. TCRdb's table, derived via immunoSEQ multiplex PCR, lists solely in-frame clones and lacks some. The sample has 100,000 to 150,000 clones; roughly three quarters are singletons. The sequence derives from a man aged 45-65 years in good health and CMV-seropositive. The rearrangement uses TRBV11-3 and TRBJ2-3; TRBD2 agrees at 8 bases. The sequenced sample consisted of PBMCs. In DNA, the CDR3 is TGTGCCAGCAGCTTAGTCGGGGGGGGGCCCCCAGATACGCAGTATTTT. Protein product: CASSLVGGGPPDTQYF.